The T cell receptor beta chain described here comes from a study of T cell repertoires in aging, cancer and after chemotherapy. Study outcomes and limitations: Compared with age-matched healthy donors, untreated hematological or solid cancer patients showed higher blood TCR clonality. No conclusions about immunological memory after chemotherapy can be drawn from the repertoire data.

Amplification of TCR beta used genomic DNA extracted from peripheral blood. Rearranged V-D-J TRB sequences were amplified with a mixed TRB-A/B primer pool. Each CDR3 protein is one row after TCRdb ran MiXCR on the multiplex PCR reads. The profile covers about 12,000 distinct CDR3 sequences, with 20% to 30% appearing a single time and about 2.5% taken by the ten largest. Worth noting for this clonotype: Its antigen is still unknown.

The CDR3 spans 15 residues. Germline V gene data show CDR1 as SGDLS and CDR2 as YYNGEE. Trimming left V 4 bases short and J 0 bases short, with 11 bases between. Specimen: blood. This clonotype was sampled from a human donor in good health. The chain uses TRBV9 and TRBJ2-1, with D unresolved. The CDR3 loop is CASSPYSSSYNEQFF. CDR3 coding DNA: TGTGCCAGCAGCCCCTATTCGAGCTCCTACAATGAGCAGTTCTTC.